This TCR beta chain was retrieved from a study of shared clonotypes between healthy human individuals. Looking at the study overall: A couple of women and a few men aged 18 to 49 made up the donors.

At the deep level, the assay was run. Libraries were prepared by immunoSEQ multiplex PCR; TCRdb keeps only in-frame clonotypes and omits some of them. The table includes approximately 2.4 million clones, almost 96% detected once. With 2 bases removed from V and 0 bases from J, the gap between germline ends came to 14 bases. CDR1 and CDR2 from the germline V gene are MNHNS and SASEGT. The CDR3 is made up of 16 amino acids. The receptor was isolated from a man aged 18 to 30 in good health. Sequencing was carried out using naive CD4+ T cells sorted from blood. Subset defined: CD45RA+ positively selected. V is TRBV6-1 and J is TRBJ2-7; D perhaps matches TRBD2 (6 bases). CDR3 amino acids: CASSERRGWSSYEQYF. CDR3 nucleotide sequence: TGTGCCAGCAGTGAACGGCGGGGATGGAGCTCCTACGAGCAGTACTTC.